These T cell receptor beta chains were read from a single sample in a study of shared clonotypes between healthy human individuals. TCRdb's table, derived via immunoSEQ multiplex PCR, lists solely in-frame clones and lacks some. The sample holds 650,000 to 800,000 clones, about two thirds seen once. What was sequenced was memory CD4+ T cells sorted from blood. All receptors derive from a woman younger than 45 in good health. The CDR3 runs from the conserved cysteine through the conserved F or W. D genes are given only for firm matches. Part of the rows lack a size; the others show once, few, many or a class for expanded clones.

size	V	J	D	length	CDR3	DNA
-	TRBV7-2	TRBJ2-7	-	14	CASSPPGGPYEQYF	TGTGCCAGCAGCCCCCCGGGGGGCCCCTACGAGCAGTACTTC
-	TRBV25-1	TRBJ2-7	-	16	CASSESTRGTPYEQYF	TGTGCCAGCAGTGAATCAACCCGGGGGACCCCCTACGAGCAGTACTTC
-	TRBV6-6	TRBJ2-1	-	15	CASSIQAPTYNEQFF	TGTGCCAGCAGTATACAGGCGCCGACCTACAATGAGCAGTTCTTC
-	TRBV27	TRBJ2-7	-	17	CASTPTGGMGVPYEQYF	TGTGCCAGCACCCCGACCGGCGGGATGGGGGTCCCCTACGAGCAGTACTTC
few	TRBV7-9	TRBJ2-3	TRBD1	16	CASSLEGGVVADTQYF	TGTGCCAGCAGCTTAGAAGGGGGCGTTGTAGCAGATACGCAGTATTTT
few	TRBV2	TRBJ2-7	-	14	CASSDQLAAYEQYF	TGTGCCAGCAGTGACCAACTAGCAGCCTACGAGCAGTACTTC
-	TRBV28	TRBJ2-7	TRBD2	15	CASSPTGTSGKEQYF	TGTGCCAGCAGCCCCACCGGGACTAGCGGGAAAGAACAGTACTTC
-	TRBV6-5	TRBJ1-3	-	16	CASSYSTRIAGNTIYF	TGTGCCAGCAGTTACTCGACCAGAATAGCTGGAAACACCATATATTTT
-	TRBV28	TRBJ2-2	-	14	CASSLPAETGELFF	TGTGCCAGCAGTTTGCCGGCAGAGACCGGGGAGCTGTTTTTT
-	TRBV4-1	TRBJ1-1	TRBD1	18	CASSQPLPPTGARTEAFF	TGCGCCAGCAGCCAACCCCTGCCCCCGACAGGGGCACGGACTGAAGCTTTCTTT
-	TRBV6-1	TRBJ1-5	-	12	CASSHSNQPQHF	TGTGCCAGCAGTCATAGCAATCAGCCCCAGCATTTT
-	TRBV28	TRBJ1-1	-	12	CASSLFVTEAFF	TGTGCCAGCAGTTTATTCGTCACTGAAGCTTTCTTT
-	TRBV10-3	TRBJ2-7	-	13	CAIAGQGTNEQYF	TGTGCCATCGCGGGGCAGGGTACTAACGAGCAGTACTTC
-	TRBV19	TRBJ1-1	-	12	CASSMQGGEAFF	TGTGCCAGTAGTATGCAGGGAGGAGAAGCTTTCTTT
-	TRBV25-1	TRBJ2-7	-	12	CASSEWEYEQYF	TGTGCCAGCAGTGAATGGGAGTACGAGCAGTACTTC
-	TRBV2	TRBJ1-5	-	13	CASSDAGYQPQHF	TGTGCCAGCAGTGACGCAGGGTACCAGCCCCAGCATTTT
-	TRBV7-3	TRBJ2-1	TRBD2	15	CASSFGLAGRSEQFF	TGTGCCAGCAGCTTCGGTCTAGCGGGAAGGAGTGAGCAGTTCTTC
-	TRBV7-3	TRBJ2-7	-	12	CASSQGPNEQYF	TGTGCCAGCAGCCAGGGACCTAACGAGCAGTACTTC
-	TRBV7-9	TRBJ2-5	-	14	CASSRGTAQETQYF	TGTGCCAGCAGCCGCGGGACAGCACAAGAGACCCAGTACTTC
-	TRBV27	TRBJ1-5	-	16	CASSLSPTGRNQPQHF	TGTGCCAGCAGTTTATCCCCCACAGGGCGGAATCAGCCCCAGCATTTT
-	TRBV5-6	TRBJ1-4	-	13	CASSLDAAEKLFF	TGTGCCAGCAGCCTGGACGCCGCTGAAAAACTGTTTTTT
few	TRBV27	TRBJ1-5	-	11	CASSEPRGPDF	TGTGCCAGCAGCGAACCTCGGGGGCCGGATTTT
-	TRBV4-1	TRBJ2-7	-	18	CASSLGYAGTEGSYEQYF	TGCGCCAGCAGCCTAGGGTATGCCGGGACCGAAGGCTCCTACGAGCAGTACTTC
-	TRBV5-5	TRBJ2-7	-	15	CASSWSGSSSYEQYF	TGTGCCAGCAGCTGGTCCGGGTCTAGCTCCTACGAGCAGTACTTC
-	TRBV19	TRBJ2-7	TRBD2	16	CASIGGRSGGDYEQYF	TGTGCCAGTATTGGAGGCCGGTCGGGAGGCGATTACGAGCAGTACTTC
few	TRBV6-5	TRBJ2-7	-	13	CASSYEAGGEQYF	TGTGCCAGCAGTTACGAGGCCGGTGGCGAGCAGTACTTC
-	TRBV5-6	TRBJ1-1	-	13	CASSLGQRFEAFF	TGTGCCAGCAGCTTGGGGCAGCGCTTTGAAGCTTTCTTT
many	TRBV5-8	TRBJ2-6	TRBD1	18	CASTLGTGGSSGANVLTF	TGTGCCAGCACCTTGGGTACAGGGGGAAGTTCTGGGGCCAACGTCCTGACTTTC
-	TRBV18	TRBJ2-1	TRBD1	15	CASSPGQGSYNEQFF	TGTGCCAGCTCACCGGGACAGGGTTCCTACAATGAGCAGTTCTTC
medium-sized	TRBV5-1	TRBJ1-1	TRBD1	12	CASSPGTGVAFF	TGCGCCAGCAGCCCCGGGACAGGGGTAGCTTTCTTT
-	TRBV29-1	TRBJ1-1	-	13	CSVMGHAPTEAFF	TGCAGCGTAATGGGACATGCCCCCACTGAAGCTTTCTTT
once	TRBV5-1	TRBJ2-1	-	14	CASSLGQGGNEQFF	TGCGCCAGCAGCTTGGGGCAGGGTGGGAATGAGCAGTTCTTC
-	TRBV28	TRBJ1-1	-	15	CASSRRGGLVTEAFF	TGTGCCAGCAGTCGCCGTGGGGGATTGGTTACTGAAGCTTTCTTT
-	TRBV14	TRBJ2-7	-	12	CASSQGGGGQYF	TGTGCCAGCAGCCAAGGGGGTGGTGGGCAGTACTTC